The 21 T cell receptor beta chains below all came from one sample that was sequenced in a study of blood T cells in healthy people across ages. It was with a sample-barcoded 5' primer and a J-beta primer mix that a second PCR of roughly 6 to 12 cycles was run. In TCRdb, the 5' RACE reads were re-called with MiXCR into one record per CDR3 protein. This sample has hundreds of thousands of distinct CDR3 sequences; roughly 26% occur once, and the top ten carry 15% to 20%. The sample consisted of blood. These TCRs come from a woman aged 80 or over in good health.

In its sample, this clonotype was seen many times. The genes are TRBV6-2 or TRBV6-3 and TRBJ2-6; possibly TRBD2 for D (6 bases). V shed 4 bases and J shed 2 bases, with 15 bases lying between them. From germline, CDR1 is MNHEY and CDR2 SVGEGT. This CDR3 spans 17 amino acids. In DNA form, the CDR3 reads TGTGCCAGCAGTTCCACTCGCCCGGGAGCTGGGGCCAACGTCCTGACTTTC. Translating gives CASSSTRPGAGANVLTF.

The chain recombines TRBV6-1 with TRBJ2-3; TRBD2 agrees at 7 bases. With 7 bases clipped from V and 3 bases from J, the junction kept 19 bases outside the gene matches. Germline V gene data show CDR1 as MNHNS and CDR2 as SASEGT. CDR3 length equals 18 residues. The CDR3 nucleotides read TGTGCCAGCACCCTTCTAGCGGAACCCTGCCTAATTACAGATACGCAGTATTTT. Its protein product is CASTLLAEPCLITDTQYF.

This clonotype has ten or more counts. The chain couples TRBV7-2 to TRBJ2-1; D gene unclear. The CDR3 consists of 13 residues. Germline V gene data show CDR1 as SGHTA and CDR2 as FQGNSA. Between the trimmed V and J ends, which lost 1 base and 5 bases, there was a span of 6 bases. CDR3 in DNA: TGTGCCAGCAGCTTAGGTGTAGACAATGAGCAGTTCTTC. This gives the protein CASSLGVDNEQFF.

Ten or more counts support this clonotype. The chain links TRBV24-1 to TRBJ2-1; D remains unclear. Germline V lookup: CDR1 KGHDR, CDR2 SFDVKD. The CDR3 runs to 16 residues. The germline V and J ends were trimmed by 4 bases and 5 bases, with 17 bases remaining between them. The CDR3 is CATSDPSYNDHNEQFF. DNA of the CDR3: TGTGCCACCAGTGACCCTTCCTACAATGACCACAATGAGCAGTTCTTC.

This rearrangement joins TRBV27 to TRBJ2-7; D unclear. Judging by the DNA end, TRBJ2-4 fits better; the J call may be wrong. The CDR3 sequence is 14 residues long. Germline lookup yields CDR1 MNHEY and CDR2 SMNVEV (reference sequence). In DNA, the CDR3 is TGTGCCAGTGCAAACCCTCTAGCCAAAAACATTCAGTACTTC. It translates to CASANPLAKNIQYF.

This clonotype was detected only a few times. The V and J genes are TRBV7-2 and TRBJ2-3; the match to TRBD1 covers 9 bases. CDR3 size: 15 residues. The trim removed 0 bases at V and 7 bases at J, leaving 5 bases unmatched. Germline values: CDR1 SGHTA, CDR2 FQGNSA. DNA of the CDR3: TGTGCCAGCAGCTTAGCTCGACAGGGGGGAAATACGCAGTATTTT. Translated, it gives CASSLARQGGNTQYF.

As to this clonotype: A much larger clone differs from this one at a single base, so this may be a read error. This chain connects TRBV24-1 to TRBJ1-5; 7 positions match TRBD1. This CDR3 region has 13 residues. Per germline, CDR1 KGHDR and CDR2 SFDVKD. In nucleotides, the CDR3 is TGTGCCACCAGTGAAGGGGGCAATCACCCCCAGCATTTT. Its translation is CATSEGGNHPQHF.

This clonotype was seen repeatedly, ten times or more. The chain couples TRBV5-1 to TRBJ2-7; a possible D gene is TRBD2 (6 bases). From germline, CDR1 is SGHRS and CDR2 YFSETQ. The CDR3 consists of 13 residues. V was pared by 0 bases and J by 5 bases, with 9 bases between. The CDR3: CASSLGGVNEQYF. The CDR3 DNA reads TGCGCCAGCAGCTTGGGGGGGGTAAACGAGCAGTACTTC.

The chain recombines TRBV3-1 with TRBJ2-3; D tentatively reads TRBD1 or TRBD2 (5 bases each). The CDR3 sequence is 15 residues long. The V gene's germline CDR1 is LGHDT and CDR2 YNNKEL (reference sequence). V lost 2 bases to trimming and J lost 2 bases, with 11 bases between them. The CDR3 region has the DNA TGTGCCAGCAGCCAAAGGGGAGCGACCACAGATACGCAGTATTTT. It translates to CASSQRGATTDTQYF.

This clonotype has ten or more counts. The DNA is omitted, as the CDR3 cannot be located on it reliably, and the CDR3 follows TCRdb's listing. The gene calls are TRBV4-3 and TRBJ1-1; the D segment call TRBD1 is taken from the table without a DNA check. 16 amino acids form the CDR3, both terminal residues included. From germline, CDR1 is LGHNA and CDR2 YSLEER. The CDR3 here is CASSQVRARGLDEAFF.

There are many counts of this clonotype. CDR3 coding DNA: TGTGCCAGCAGGTCCGATGGGGAGCAGTACTTC. Encoded protein: CASRSDGEQYF. The gene calls are TRBV2 and TRBJ2-7; D unclear. The germline CDR1 and CDR2 sequences are SNHLY and FYNNEI. V lost 6 bases, J lost 7 bases, and 10 bases lay in between. CDR3 size: 11 residues.

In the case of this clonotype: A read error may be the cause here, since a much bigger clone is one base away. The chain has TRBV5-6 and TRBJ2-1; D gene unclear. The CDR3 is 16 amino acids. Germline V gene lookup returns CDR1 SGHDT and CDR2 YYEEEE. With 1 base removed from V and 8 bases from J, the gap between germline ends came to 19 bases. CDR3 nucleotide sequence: TGTGCCAGCAGCTTGAATGCCGGGCCCCCCGTGGATGAGCAGTTCTTC. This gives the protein CASSLNAGPPVDEQFF.

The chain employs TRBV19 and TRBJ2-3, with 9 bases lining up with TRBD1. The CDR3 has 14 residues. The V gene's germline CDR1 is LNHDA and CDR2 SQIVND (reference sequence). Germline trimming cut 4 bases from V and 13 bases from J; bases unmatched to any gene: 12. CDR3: CASSTTWTGEQEYF. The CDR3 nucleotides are TGTGCCAGTAGTACAACCTGGACAGGGGAACAGGAGTATTTT. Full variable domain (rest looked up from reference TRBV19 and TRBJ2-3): DGGITQSPKYLFRKEGQNVTLSCEQNLNHDAMYWYRQDPGQGLRLIYYSQIVNDFQKGDIAEGYSVSREKKESFPLTVTSAQKNPTAFYLCASSTTWTGEQEYFGPGTRLTVL.

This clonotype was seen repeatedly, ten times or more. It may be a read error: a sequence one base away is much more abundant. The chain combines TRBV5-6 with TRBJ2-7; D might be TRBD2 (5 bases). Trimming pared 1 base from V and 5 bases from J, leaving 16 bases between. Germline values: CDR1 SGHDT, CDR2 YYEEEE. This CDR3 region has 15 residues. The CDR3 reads CASSLRGLGRNEQYF. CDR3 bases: TGTGCCAGCAGCTTGCGGGGTTTGGGTAGAAACGAGCAGTACTTC. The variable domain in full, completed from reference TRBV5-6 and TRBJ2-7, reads DAGVTQSPTHLIKTRGQQVTLRCSPKSGHDTVSWYQQALGQGPQFIFQYYEEEERQRGNFPDRFSGHQFPNYSSELNVNALLLGDSALYLCASSLRGLGRNEQYFGPGTRLTVT.

CDR3 DNA sequence: TGCAGTGCTTCTCGTGCGAACCGGGAGCTGTTTTTT. It encodes CSASRANRELFF. The rearrangement uses TRBV20-1 and TRBJ2-2; D is ambiguous. CDR1 and CDR2 (germline): DFQATT, SNEGSKA (reference sequence). Trimming removed 5 bases at V and 9 bases at J, with 13 bases between. The CDR3 extends over 12 amino acids.

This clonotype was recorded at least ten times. The CDR3 DNA follows: TGTGCCAGCAGCTTAAGAACTTTCTCCACAGATACGCAGTATTTT. Its protein product is CASSLRTFSTDTQYF. This chain links TRBV7-2 with TRBJ2-3; D is undetermined. V was cut by 2 bases and J by 2 bases, with 11 bases left in between. Germline V CDR1 and CDR2: SGHTA, FQGNSA. There are 15 residues in the CDR3.

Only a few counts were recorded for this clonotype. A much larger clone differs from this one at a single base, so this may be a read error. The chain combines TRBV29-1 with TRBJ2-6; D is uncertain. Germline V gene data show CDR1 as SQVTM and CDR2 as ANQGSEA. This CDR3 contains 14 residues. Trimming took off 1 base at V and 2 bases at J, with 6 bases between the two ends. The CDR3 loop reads CSVEGAAGANVLTF. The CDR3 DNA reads TGCAGCGTTGAAGGGGCGGCTGGGGCCAACGTCCTGACTTTC.

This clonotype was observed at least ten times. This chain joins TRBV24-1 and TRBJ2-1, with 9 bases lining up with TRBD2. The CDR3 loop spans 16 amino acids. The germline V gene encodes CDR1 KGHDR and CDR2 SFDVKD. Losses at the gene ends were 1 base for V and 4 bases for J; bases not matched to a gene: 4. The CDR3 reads CATSDFRGGAYNEQFF. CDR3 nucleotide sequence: TGTGCCACCAGTGATTTCCGCGGGGGGGCTTACAATGAGCAGTTCTTC.

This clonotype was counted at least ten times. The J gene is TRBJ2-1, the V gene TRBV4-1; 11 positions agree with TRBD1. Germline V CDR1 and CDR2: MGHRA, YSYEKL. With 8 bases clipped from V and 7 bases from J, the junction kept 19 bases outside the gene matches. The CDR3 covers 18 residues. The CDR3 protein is CASGAFKPGTGGVNEQFF. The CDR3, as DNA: TGCGCCAGCGGAGCCTTCAAGCCGGGGACAGGGGGAGTAAATGAGCAGTTCTTC.

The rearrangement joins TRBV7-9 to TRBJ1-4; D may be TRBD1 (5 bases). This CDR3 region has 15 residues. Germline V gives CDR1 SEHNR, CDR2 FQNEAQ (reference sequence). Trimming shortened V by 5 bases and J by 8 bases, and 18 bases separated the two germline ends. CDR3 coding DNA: TGTGCCAGCAGCGCATATTTGGGGGGGGAAGAAAAACTGTTTTTT. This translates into CASSAYLGGEEKLFF.

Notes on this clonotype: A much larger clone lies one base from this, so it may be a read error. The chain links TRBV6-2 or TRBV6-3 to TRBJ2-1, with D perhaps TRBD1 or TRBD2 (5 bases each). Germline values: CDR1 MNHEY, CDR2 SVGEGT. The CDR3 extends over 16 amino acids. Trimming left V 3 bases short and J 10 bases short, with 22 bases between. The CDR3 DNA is TGTGCCAGCAGTTATAACGGGGACCTTTATTCCTACGAGCAGTTCTTC. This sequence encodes CASSYNGDLYSYEQFF.